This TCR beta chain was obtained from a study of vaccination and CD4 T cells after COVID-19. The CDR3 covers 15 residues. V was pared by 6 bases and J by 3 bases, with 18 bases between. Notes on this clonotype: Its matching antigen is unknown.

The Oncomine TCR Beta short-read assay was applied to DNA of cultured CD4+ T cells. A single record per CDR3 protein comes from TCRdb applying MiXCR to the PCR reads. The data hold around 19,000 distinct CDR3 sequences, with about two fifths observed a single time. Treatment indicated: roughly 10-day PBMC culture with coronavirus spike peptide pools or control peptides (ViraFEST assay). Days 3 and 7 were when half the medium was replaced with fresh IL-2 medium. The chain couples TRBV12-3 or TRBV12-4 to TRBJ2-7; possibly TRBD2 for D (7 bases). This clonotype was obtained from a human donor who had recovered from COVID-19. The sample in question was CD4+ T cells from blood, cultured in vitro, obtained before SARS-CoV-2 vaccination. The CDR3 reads CASSSPGGLRYEQYF. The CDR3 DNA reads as TGTGCCAGCAGCTCCCCCGGGGGGCTCCGCTACGAGCAGTACTTC.